This T cell receptor (beta chain) was identified during a study of blood T cells in healthy people across ages. Study-level points and caveats: Significant beta diversity loss was already apparent by age roughly 44, declining roughly linearly.

It was with a sample-barcoded 5' primer and a J-beta primer mix that a second PCR of roughly 7 to 12 cycles was run. Each cDNA molecule was tagged by a template-switch adaptor that had 12 random nucleotides. One entry per CDR3 protein results from TCRdb running MiXCR on the 5' RACE reads. The sample includes hundreds of thousands of distinct CDR3 sequences, around a fifth of them seen just once. Worth noting for this clonotype: Its antigen is as yet unknown. Its ends do not fully match the called genes, so a read error is possible.

The CDR3 loop spans 17 amino acids. Germline CDR1 reads LGHNA; CDR2 reads YNFKEQ. Healthy individuals of Caucasian origin from Russia, aged about 6 to 100, served as donors. The TCR sequence derives from a man in his 70s in good health. J is TRBJ2-1 and V is TRBV4-2; D might be TRBD2 (5 bases). The material sequenced was blood. In nucleotides, the CDR3 is TGTGCCAGCAGCCAAGGGGTAGAGGGAAGCTCCTACAATGCGCAGTTCTTC. Translated: CASSQGVEGSSYNAQFF.